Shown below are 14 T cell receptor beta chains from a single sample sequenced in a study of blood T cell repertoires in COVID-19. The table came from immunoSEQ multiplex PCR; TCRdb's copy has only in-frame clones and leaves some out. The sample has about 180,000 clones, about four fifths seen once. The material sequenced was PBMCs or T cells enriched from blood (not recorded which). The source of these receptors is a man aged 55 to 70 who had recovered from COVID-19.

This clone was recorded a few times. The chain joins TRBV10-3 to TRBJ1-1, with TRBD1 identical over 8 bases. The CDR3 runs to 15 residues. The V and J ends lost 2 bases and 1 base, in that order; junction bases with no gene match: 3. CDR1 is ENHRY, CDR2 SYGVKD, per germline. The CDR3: CAISEPRGPNTEAFF. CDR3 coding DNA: TGTGCCATCAGTGAGCCCAGGGGGCCGAACACTGAAGCTTTCTTT.

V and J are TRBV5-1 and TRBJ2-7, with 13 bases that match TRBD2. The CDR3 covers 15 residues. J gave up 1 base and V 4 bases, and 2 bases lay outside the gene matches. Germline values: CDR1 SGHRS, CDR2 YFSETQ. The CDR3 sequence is CASSQLAGGSYEQYF. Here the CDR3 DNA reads TGCGCCAGCAGCCAACTAGCGGGAGGGTCCTACGAGCAGTACTTC.

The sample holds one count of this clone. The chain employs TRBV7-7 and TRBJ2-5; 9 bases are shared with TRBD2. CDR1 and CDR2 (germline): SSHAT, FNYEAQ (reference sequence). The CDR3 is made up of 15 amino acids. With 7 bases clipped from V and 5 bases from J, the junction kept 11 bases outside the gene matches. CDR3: CASTQTLAGQETQYF. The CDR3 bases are TGTGCCAGCACCCAGACCCTAGCGGGGCAGGAGACCCAGTACTTC. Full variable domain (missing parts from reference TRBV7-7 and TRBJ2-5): GAGVSQSPRYKVTKRGQDVTLRCDPISSHATLYWYQQALGQGPEFLTYFNYEAQPDKSGLPSDRFSAERPEGSISTLTIQRTEQRDSAMYRCASTQTLAGQETQYFGPGTRLLVL.

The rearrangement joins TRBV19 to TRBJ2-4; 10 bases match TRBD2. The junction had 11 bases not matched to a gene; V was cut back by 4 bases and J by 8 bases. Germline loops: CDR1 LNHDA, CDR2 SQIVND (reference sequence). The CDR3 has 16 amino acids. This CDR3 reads CASSTLGASGSYIQYF. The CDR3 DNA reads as TGTGCCAGTAGTACCCTGGGGGCTAGCGGGAGTTACATTCAGTACTTC.

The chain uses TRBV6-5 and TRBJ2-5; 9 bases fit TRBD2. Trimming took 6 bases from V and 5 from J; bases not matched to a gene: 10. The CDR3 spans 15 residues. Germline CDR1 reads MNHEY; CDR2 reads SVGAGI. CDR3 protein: CASRRGGGAAETQYF. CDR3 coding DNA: TGTGCCAGCAGAAGGGGCGGGGGGGCCGCCGAGACCCAGTACTTC.

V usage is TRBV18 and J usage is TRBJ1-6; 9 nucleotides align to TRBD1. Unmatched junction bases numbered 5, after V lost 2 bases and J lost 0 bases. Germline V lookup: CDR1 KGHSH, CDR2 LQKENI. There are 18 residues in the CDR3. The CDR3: CASSPFTGGSSYNSPLHF. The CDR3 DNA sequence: TGTGCCAGCTCACCATTCACAGGGGGCAGCTCCTATAATTCACCCCTCCACTTT.

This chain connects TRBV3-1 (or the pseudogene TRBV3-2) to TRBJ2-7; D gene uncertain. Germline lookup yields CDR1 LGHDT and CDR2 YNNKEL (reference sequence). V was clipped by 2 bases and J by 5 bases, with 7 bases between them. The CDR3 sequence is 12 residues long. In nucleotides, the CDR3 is TGTGCCAGCAGCCAAACAGTTGACGAGCAGTACTTC. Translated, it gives CASSQTVDEQYF.

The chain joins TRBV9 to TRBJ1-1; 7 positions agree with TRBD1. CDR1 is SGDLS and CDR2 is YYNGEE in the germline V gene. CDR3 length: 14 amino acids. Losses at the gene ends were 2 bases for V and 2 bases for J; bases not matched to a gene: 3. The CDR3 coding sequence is TGTGCCAGCAGCGTCCGGGACAGAAACACTGAAGCTTTCTTT. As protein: CASSVRDRNTEAFF.

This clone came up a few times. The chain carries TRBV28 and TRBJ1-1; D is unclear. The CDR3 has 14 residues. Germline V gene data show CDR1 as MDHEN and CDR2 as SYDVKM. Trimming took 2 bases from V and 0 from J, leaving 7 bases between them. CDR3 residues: CASSLGRMNTEAFF. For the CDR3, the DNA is TGTGCCAGCAGTTTAGGGCGTATGAACACTGAAGCTTTCTTT.

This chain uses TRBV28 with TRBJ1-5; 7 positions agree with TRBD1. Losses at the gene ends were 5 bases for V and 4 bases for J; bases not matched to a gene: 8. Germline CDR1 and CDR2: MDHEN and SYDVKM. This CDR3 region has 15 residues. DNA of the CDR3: TGTGCCAGCAGTCCCCTTGGGACAGCAAATCAGCCCCAGCATTTT. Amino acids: CASSPLGTANQPQHF.

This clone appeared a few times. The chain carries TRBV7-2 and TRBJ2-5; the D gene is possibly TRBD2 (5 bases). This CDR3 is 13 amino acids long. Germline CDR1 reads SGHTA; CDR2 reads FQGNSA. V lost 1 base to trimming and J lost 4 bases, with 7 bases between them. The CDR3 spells CASSLGGRETQYF. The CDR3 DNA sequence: TGTGCCAGCAGCTTAGGCGGGCGAGAGACCCAGTACTTC.

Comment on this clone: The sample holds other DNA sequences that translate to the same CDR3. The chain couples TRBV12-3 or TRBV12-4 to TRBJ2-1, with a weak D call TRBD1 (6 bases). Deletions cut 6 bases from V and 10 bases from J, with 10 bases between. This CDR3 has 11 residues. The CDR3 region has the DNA TGTGCCAGCAGCAGTGACAGGGAGCAGTTCTTC. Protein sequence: CASSSDREQFF.

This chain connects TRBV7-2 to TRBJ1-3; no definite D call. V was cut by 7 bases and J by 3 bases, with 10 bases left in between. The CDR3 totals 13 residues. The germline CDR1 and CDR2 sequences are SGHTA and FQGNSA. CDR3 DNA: TGTGCCAGCACCACGCTCAGTGGAAACACCATATATTTT. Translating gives CASTTLSGNTIYF.

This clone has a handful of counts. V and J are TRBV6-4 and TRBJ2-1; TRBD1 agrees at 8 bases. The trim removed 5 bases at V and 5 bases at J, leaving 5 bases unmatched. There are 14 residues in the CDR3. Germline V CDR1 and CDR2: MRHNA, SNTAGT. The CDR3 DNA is TGTGCCAGCAGTCCGGGACAGGCAAACAATGAGCAGTTCTTC. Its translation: CASSPGQANNEQFF.